Listed here are 26 T cell receptor beta chains from one sample, sequenced in a study of shared clonotypes between healthy human individuals (TCRdb year 2020). Receptor amplification or capture employed the immunoSEQ multiplex PCR assay. TCRdb limited this immuneACCESS table to in-frame rearrangements with V and J called. A share of clones is missing; checked studies link under half to unresolved V genes, and the rest is unexplained. The sample data list a few million clones, and 85% to 95% of these were observed just once. Under 0.15% of the sample comes from the top ten. Sequenced input: naive CD4+ T cells sorted from blood. The cell subset or site label on this specimen signifies: CD45RA+ positively selected. Every receptor here comes from a man aged 18 to 30 in good health.

This clone appeared once. V gene TRBV28 combines with J gene TRBJ1-6; the D gene is possibly TRBD1 (6 bases). The CDR3 sequence is 16 residues long. Germline lookup yields CDR1 MDHEN and CDR2 SYDVKM. Trimming took 1 base from V and 5 from J, leaving 12 bases between them. The CDR3 reads CASSLFRGVNNSPLHF. The CDR3 region has the DNA TGTGCCAGCAGTTTATTTAGGGGGGTTAATAATTCACCCCTCCACTTT.

The gene calls are TRBV6-5 and TRBJ1-6; no clear D. The CDR3 is 15 amino acids. V was pared by 7 bases and J by 3 bases, with 13 bases between. Germline assignment: CDR1 MNHEY and CDR2 SVGAGI. CDR3 bases: TGTGCCAGCAAGGATTGGCAGGTCTATAATTCACCCCTCCACTTT. Amino acids: CASKDWQVYNSPLHF.

V usage is TRBV2 and J usage is TRBJ2-7, with D possibly TRBD1 on 6 matching bases. With 7 bases removed from V and 6 bases from J, the gap between germline ends came to 19 bases. Germline lookup yields CDR1 SNHLY and CDR2 FYNNEI. There are 14 residues in the CDR3. The CDR3 spells CASTRLGALGEQYF. The DNA for the CDR3 is TGTGCCAGCACTCGCTTGGGGGCGCTGGGCGAGCAGTACTTC.

This chain joins TRBV6-6 and TRBJ1-5; TRBD1 agrees at 7 bases. The V and J ends lost 6 bases and 4 bases, in that order; junction bases with no gene match: 3. Per the germline V gene, CDR1 is MNHNY and CDR2 is SVGAGI (reference sequence). CDR3 length equals 13 residues. The CDR3 here is CASSIQGNQPQHF. The CDR3 DNA follows: TGTGCCAGCAGCATACAGGGGAATCAGCCCCAGCATTTT.

The V and J genes are TRBV6-6 and TRBJ1-1; D gene uncertain. This CDR3 spans 12 amino acids. Germline lookup yields CDR1 MNHNY and CDR2 SVGAGI (reference sequence). V dropped 2 bases and J dropped 10 bases, with 11 bases sitting between them. The CDR3 DNA is TGTGCCAGCAGTTACGAGGTTCCCAGAGCTTTCTTT. It is translated as CASSYEVPRAFF.

V gene TRBV10-1 combines with J gene TRBJ1-2, with a possible D match to TRBD1 (5 bases). CDR3 length: 13 amino acids. Looked up from germline, CDR1 is WNHNN and CDR2 is SYGVQD (reference sequence). Trimming pared 10 bases from V and 4 bases from J, leaving 16 bases between. The CDR3 is CATSRVGTYGYTF. CDR3 DNA: TGCGCCACCTCACGGGTAGGGACCTATGGCTACACCTTC.

The rearrangement joins TRBV6-6 to TRBJ1-3; tentatively, D is TRBD1 (6 bases). This CDR3 is 14 amino acids long. Trimming shortened V by 4 bases and J by 4 bases, and 11 bases separated the two germline ends. CDR1 is MNHNY, CDR2 SVGAGI, per germline (reference sequence). CDR3: CASSSATGGNTIYF. CDR3 DNA sequence: TGTGCCAGCAGTTCGGCCACAGGGGGAAACACCATATATTTT.

The chain is built from TRBV30 and TRBJ2-6; D ambiguous. V was cut by 2 bases and J by 3 bases, with 5 bases left in between. Looked up from germline, CDR1 is GTSNPN and CDR2 is SVGIG (reference sequence). CDR3 length: 13 residues. The chain's CDR3 is CAWSRNGANVLTF. The DNA of the CDR3 is TGTGCCTGGAGTCGGAATGGGGCCAACGTCCTGACTTTC.

The V call is TRBV7-8, the J call TRBJ2-7, with D uncertain. The germline V and J ends were trimmed by 6 bases and 7 bases, with 13 bases remaining between them. The germline V gene has CDR1 SGHVS and CDR2 FQNEAQ. The CDR3 length is 12 residues. In DNA form, the CDR3 reads TGTGCCAGCAGAAAGGACGTCGGGGAGCAGTACTTC. This encodes CASRKDVGEQYF.

The CDR3 DNA follows: TGTGCCAGCAGCCCCCGTTCGGGGCCAAAGACCCAGTACTTC. This translates into CASSPRSGPKTQYF. The genes are TRBV7-2 and TRBJ2-5; either TRBD1 or TRBD2 may supply D (5 bases each). The CDR3 loop spans 14 amino acids. The V and J ends lost 5 bases and 6 bases respectively, with 16 bases between them. Germline V lookup: CDR1 SGHTA, CDR2 FQGNSA.

J is TRBJ1-3 and V is TRBV29-1; D gene ambiguous. Trimming took off 0 bases at V and 4 bases at J, with 10 bases between the two ends. The length of the CDR3 is 14 residues. Germline CDR1 reads SQVTM; CDR2 reads ANQGSEA. DNA for the CDR3: TGCAGCGTTGAAGAAGCAGGCATAGGAAACACCATATATTTT. Translated: CSVEEAGIGNTIYF.

This clone occurred once. The J gene is TRBJ2-3, the V gene TRBV10-3; 10 bases are shared with TRBD2. CDR1 and CDR2 from the germline V gene are ENHRY and SYGVKD. V lost 3 bases and J lost 0; bases outside the gene matches: 6. The CDR3 covers 17 residues. CDR3 in DNA: TGTGCCATCAGTGATCTAGCGGGGGAGAAAAGCACAGATACGCAGTATTTT. It specifies CAISDLAGEKSTDTQYF.

V gene TRBV12-5 combines with J gene TRBJ2-5; no reliable D call. Germline V gene sequence: CDR1 LGHNT, CDR2 FRNRAP. Trimming shortened V by 7 bases and J by 5 bases, and 8 bases separated the two germline ends. The CDR3 runs to 11 residues. The CDR3 nucleotides read TGTGCTAGTGCCATAAGGGAGACCCAGTACTTC. It yields the protein CASAIRETQYF.

V usage is TRBV5-4 and J usage is TRBJ2-5; either TRBD1 or TRBD2 may supply D (5 bases each). The CDR3 runs 14 residues. V lost 4 bases, J lost 0 bases, and 10 bases lay in between. Germline V gene sequence: CDR1 SGHNT, CDR2 YYREEE (reference sequence). The CDR3, as DNA: TGTGCCAGCAGCCGAGGGACGGACCAAGAGACCCAGTACTTC. Translated, it gives CASSRGTDQETQYF. Drawing the rest from reference TRBV5-4 and TRBJ2-5, the complete variable domain is ETGVTQSPTHLIKTRGQQVTLRCSSQSGHNTVSWYQQALGQGPQFIFQYYREEENGRGNFPPRFSGLQFPNYSSELNVNALELDDSALYLCASSRGTDQETQYFGPGTRLLVL.

The chain is built from TRBV19 and TRBJ2-2, with D hard to call. CDR1 is LNHDA and CDR2 is SQIVND in the germline V gene (reference sequence). Deletions cut 1 base from V and 2 bases from J, with 5 bases between. CDR3 length equals 14 residues. CDR3 protein: CASSIVRNTGELFF. The CDR3 bases are TGTGCCAGTAGTATAGTAAGAAACACCGGGGAGCTGTTTTTT.

The chain employs TRBV27 and TRBJ1-1; D is possibly TRBD1 (5 bases). Germline CDR1 and CDR2: MNHEY and SMNVEV (reference sequence). The CDR3 covers 14 residues. With 3 bases removed from V and 1 base from J, the gap between germline ends came to 9 bases. In DNA, the CDR3 is TGTGCCAGCAGTTTTGGGGCCAGGAACACTGAAGCTTTCTTT. Amino acids: CASSFGARNTEAFF.

The chain uses TRBV18 and TRBJ2-7; TRBD2 might be the D (6 bases). This CDR3 comprises 14 residues. Per germline, CDR1 KGHSH and CDR2 LQKENI. The V end was cut by 3 bases, the J end by 5 bases, with 14 bases between. CDR3 nucleotide sequence: TGTGCCAGCTCACCCCGAGGAGGGCCGGACGAGCAGTACTTC. It yields the protein CASSPRGGPDEQYF.

This clone was seen only once. V is TRBV11-1 and J is TRBJ2-6; D gene ambiguous. Germline loops: CDR1 SGHAT, CDR2 FQDESV (reference sequence). V lost 4 bases and J lost 4, with 11 bases in between. This CDR3 is 15 amino acids long. The CDR3 region has the DNA TGTGCCAGCAGCTCCCGCGTTTTGGGGGCCAACGTCCTGACTTTC. Protein: CASSSRVLGANVLTF. Variable domain in full (rest from reference TRBV11-1 and TRBJ2-6): EAEVAQSPRYKITEKSQAVAFWCDPISGHATLYWYRQILGQGPELLVQFQDESVVDDSQLPKDRFSAERLKGVDSTLKIQPAELGDSAMYLCASSSRVLGANVLTFGAGSRLTVL.

Worth noting for this clone: The sample carries other DNA sequences with the same CDR3. The gene calls are TRBV7-2 and TRBJ2-3, with D possibly TRBD2 on 6 matching bases. The CDR3 spans 11 residues. The germline gives CDR1 SGHTA, CDR2 FQGNSA. V lost 1 base and J lost 10, with 6 bases in between. CDR3 amino acids: CASSLGGAQYF. Here the CDR3 DNA reads TGTGCCAGCAGCTTAGGGGGGGCGCAGTATTTT.

V is TRBV19 and J is TRBJ1-1; possible D gene TRBD1, 6 bases. The V end was cut by 3 bases, the J end by 8 bases, with 13 bases between. The CDR3 is 13 residues long. The germline V gene has CDR1 LNHDA and CDR2 SQIVND (reference sequence). The CDR3 DNA follows: TGTGCCAGTAGTATTTACCCCAGGGGCGAAGCTTTCTTT. The encoded protein is CASSIYPRGEAFF.

This clone was seen a few times. The rearrangement joins TRBV5-1 to TRBJ1-6; D perhaps matches TRBD1 (5 bases). The CDR3 is 15 residues long. From germline, CDR1 is SGHRS and CDR2 YFSETQ. Trimming stripped 4 bases from V and 7 bases from J, with 15 bases between. CDR3 loop: CASSPTELGNSPLHF. The CDR3 bases are TGCGCCAGCAGCCCGACAGAGCTGGGAAATTCACCCCTCCACTTT.

J is TRBJ2-7 and V is TRBV6-6, with a tentative D call TRBD2 (5 bases). Trimming took 8 bases from V and 6 from J, leaving 17 bases between them. The V gene's germline CDR1 is MNHNY and CDR2 SVGAGI (reference sequence). The CDR3 runs 13 residues. CDR3 DNA sequence: TGTGCCAGCGACAACTGGGGAGTTGGCGAGCAGTACTTC. It is translated as CASDNWGVGEQYF.

V gene TRBV18 combines with J gene TRBJ1-3; D not resolved. V dropped 3 bases and J dropped 11 bases, with 20 bases sitting between them. This CDR3 is 15 amino acids long. Germline V lookup: CDR1 KGHSH, CDR2 LQKENI. CDR3 in DNA: TGTGCCAGCTCACCCTTGACGGAGCCCCAAGCGGCCATATATTTT. This sequence encodes CASSPLTEPQAAIYF.

The chain links TRBV9 to TRBJ2-7, with 8 bases that match TRBD1. This CDR3 comprises 15 residues. Losses at the gene ends were 5 bases for V and 0 bases for J; bases not matched to a gene: 7. CDR1 SGDLS and CDR2 YYNGEE come from the germline V gene. Here the CDR3 DNA reads TGTGCCAGCAGGGGGGGACAGGTAGACTCCTACGAGCAGTACTTC. Protein sequence: CASRGGQVDSYEQYF.

The chain uses TRBV7-9 and TRBJ1-1; D gene unclear. Trimming removed 5 bases at V and 11 bases at J, with 12 bases between. Germline-derived CDR1 and CDR2 are SEHNR and FQNEAQ (reference sequence). The CDR3 spans 11 residues. The CDR3 loop reads CASSLPEGAFF. DNA for the CDR3: TGTGCCAGCAGCCTACCGGAAGGGGCTTTCTTT. Combining the CDR3 with reference TRBV7-9 and TRBJ1-1 gives the whole variable domain DTGVSQNPRHKITKRGQNVTFRCDPISEHNRLYWYRQTLGQGPEFLTYFQNEAQLEKSRLLSDRFSAERPKGSFSTLEIQRTEQGDSAMYLCASSLPEGAFFGQGTRLTVV.

The J gene is TRBJ1-1, the V gene TRBV5-4, with D unresolved. The V gene lost 0 bases and the J gene lost 3 bases, with 9 bases spanning the gap. Germline V CDR1 and CDR2: SGHNT, YYREEE (reference sequence). This CDR3 has 14 amino acids. CDR3 nucleotide sequence: TGTGCCAGCAGCTTGGGGCGGAGCTACACTGAAGCTTTCTTT. It translates to CASSLGRSYTEAFF.